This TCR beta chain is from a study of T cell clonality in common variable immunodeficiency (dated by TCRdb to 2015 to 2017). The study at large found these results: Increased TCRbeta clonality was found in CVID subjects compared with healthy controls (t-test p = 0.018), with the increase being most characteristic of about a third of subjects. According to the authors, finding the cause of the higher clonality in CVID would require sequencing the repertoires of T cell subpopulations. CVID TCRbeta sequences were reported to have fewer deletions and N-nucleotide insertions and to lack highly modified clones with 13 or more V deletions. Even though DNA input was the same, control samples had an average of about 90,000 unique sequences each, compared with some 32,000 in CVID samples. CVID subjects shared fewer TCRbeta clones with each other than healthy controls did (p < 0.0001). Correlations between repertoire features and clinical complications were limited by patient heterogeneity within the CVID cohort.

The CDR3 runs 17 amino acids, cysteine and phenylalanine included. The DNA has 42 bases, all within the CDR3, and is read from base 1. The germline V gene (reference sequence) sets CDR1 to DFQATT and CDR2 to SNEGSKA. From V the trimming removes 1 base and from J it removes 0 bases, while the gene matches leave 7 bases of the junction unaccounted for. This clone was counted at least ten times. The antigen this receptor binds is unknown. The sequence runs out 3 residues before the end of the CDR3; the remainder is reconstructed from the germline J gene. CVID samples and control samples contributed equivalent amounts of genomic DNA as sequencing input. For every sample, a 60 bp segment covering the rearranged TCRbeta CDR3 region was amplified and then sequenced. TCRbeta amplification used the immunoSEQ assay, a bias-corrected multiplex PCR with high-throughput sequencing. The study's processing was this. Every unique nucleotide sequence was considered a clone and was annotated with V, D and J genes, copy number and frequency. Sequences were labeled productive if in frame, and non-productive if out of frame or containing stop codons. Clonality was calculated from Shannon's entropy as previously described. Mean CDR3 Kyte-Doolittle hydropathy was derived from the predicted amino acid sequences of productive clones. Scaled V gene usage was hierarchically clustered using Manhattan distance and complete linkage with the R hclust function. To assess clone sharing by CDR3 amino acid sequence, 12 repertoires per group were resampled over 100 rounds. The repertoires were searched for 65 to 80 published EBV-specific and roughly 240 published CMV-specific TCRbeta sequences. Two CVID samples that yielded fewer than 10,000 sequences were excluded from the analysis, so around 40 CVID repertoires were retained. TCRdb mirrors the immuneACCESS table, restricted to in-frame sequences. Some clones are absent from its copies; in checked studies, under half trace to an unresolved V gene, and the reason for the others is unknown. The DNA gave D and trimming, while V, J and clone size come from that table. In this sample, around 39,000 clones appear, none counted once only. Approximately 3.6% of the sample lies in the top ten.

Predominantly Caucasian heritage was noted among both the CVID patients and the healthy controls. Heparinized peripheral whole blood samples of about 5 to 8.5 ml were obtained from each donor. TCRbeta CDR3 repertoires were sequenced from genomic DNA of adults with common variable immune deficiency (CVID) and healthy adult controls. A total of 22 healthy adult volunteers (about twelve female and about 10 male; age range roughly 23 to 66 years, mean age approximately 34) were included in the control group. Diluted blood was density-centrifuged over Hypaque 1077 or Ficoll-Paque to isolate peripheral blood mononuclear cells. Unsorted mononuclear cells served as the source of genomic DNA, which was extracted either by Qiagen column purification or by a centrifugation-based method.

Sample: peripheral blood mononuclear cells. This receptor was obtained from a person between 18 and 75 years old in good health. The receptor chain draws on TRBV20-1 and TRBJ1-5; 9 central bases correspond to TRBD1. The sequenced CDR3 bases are TGCAGTGCTAGAGGGGGACAGGGAGGGTATAGCAATCAGCCC. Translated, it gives CSARGGQGGYSNQP. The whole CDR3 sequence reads CSARGGQGGYSNQPQHF.